What follows describes a single TCR beta chain. The CDR3 totals 16 residues. V trimming: 2 bases; J trimming: 6 bases; junction bases outside the gene matches: 5. The germline V gene has CDR1 LNHNV and CDR2 YYDKDF (reference sequence). TCRdb's table, derived via immunoSEQ multiplex PCR, lists solely in-frame clones and lacks some. The repertoire consists of more than 500,000 clones, with 85% to 95% occurring once and the leading ten covering approximately 0.11%. The sample originates from a study of shared clonotypes between healthy human individuals. Terminally differentiated effector memory CD45RA+ cells were excluded by CCR7 positive selection of CD45RO-negative cells.

Sequencing was carried out using naive CD8+ T cells sorted from blood. The chain combines TRBV15 with TRBJ2-2; 11 bases are a match to TRBD2. This clonotype originated in a woman in her thirties in good health. This CDR3 is CATSRTTSGSSGELFF. In DNA form, the CDR3 reads TGTGCCACCAGCAGAACTACTAGCGGGAGTTCCGGGGAGCTGTTTTTT.